Listed below are T cell receptor beta chains from one sample, sequenced in a study of CD8+CD57+ T cells in acquired aplastic anemia. TCRdb itself ran the reads through MiXCR, one entry per CDR3 protein. The sample has approximately 57,000 distinct CDR3 sequences, approximately 50% seen once. Material for sequencing was sorted CD4+, CD8+, or CD8+CD57+ T cells (not recorded which) from PBMCs. The receptors stem from a human donor with aplastic anemia. Each CDR3 is given with its conserved first and last residue. D genes are given only for firm matches. A row's size may be missing; if present it is once, few, many or a size class.

TRBV28	.	TRBJ1-2	many	TGTGCCAGCAGTTTCGGCGAGACTAACTATGGCTACACCTTC	CASSFGETNYGYTF
TRBV4-2	.	TRBJ2-5	.	TGTGCCAGCAGCCCGACCCCGGTGGCGCAAGAGACCCAGTACTTC	CASSPTPVAQETQYF
TRBV9	TRBD1	TRBJ1-6	.	TGTGCCAGCAGCGTAGAACAGGGACAGGTTAATTCACCCCTCCACTTT	CASSVEQGQVNSPLHF
TRBV7-7	.	TRBJ2-2	many	TGTGCTAGCAGCTTAGAACTAGCCGGGACCGGGGAGCTGTTTTTT	CASSLELAGTGELFF
TRBV20-1	TRBD1	TRBJ2-3	.	TGCAGTGCTAGAACCGATGACAGGGTGACAGATACGCAGTATTTT	CSARTDDRVTDTQYF
TRBV18	.	TRBJ1-2	many	TGTGCCAGCTTCACTATCGGGGGCCGTGGCTACACCTTC	CASFTIGGRGYTF
TRBV9	.	TRBJ1-5	many	TGTGCCAGCAGCCCGGGGGGTAGTAGCAATCAGCCCCAGCATTTT	CASSPGGSSNQPQHF
TRBV5-1	.	TRBJ2-7	.	TGCGCCAGCAGCGCAGACGCAGGGGCCGACGAGCAGTACTTC	CASSADAGADEQYF
TRBV20-1	TRBD1	TRBJ1-6	.	TGCAGTGCTAGGGACAGGGGAAATTCACCCCTCCACTTT	CSARDRGNSPLHF
TRBV19	.	TRBJ1-4	.	TGTGCCAGTACGAAACAGGCCTTTAATGAAAAACTGTTTTTT	CASTKQAFNEKLFF
TRBV7-9	TRBD2	TRBJ2-1	.	TGTGCCAGCAGCTGGACTAGCGGCAGCGAGCAGTTCTTC	CASSWTSGSEQFF
TRBV20-1	.	TRBJ1-1	.	TGCAGTGCTCCCAACCCGGGAATCACTGAAGCTTTCTTT	CSAPNPGITEAFF
TRBV7-9	.	TRBJ1-2	medium-sized	TGTGCCAGCAGCTCTCATACTAACTATGGCTACACCTTC	CASSSHTNYGYTF
TRBV6-6	.	TRBJ2-7	.	TGTGCCAGCAGCTTTGGGGCAGGGACTTCCTACGAGCAGTACTTC	CASSFGAGTSYEQYF
TRBV24-1	TRBD2	TRBJ2-1	medium-sized	TGTGCCACCAGGGGGACTAGCGGAGCCTACAATGAGCAGTTCTTC	CATRGTSGAYNEQFF
TRBV10-1	.	TRBJ1-1	few	TGCGCCAGCAGTGAAACCAGATGGTGGAACACTGAAGCTTTCTTT	CASSETRWWNTEAFF
TRBV24-1	.	TRBJ1-5	.	TGTGCCACCAGTGATTTCATGAGCAATCAGCCCCAGCATTTT	CATSDFMSNQPQHF
TRBV2	.	TRBJ2-1	.	TGTGCCAGCAGTTCCCTCAAAGGTGCGTTCTTC	CASSSLKGAFF
TRBV6-5	TRBD1	TRBJ1-5	many	TGTGCCAGCAGTTCACAGGGGGTTGGGCAGCCCCAGCATTTT	CASSSQGVGQPQHF
TRBV19	.	TRBJ1-5	once	TGTGCCAGTAGTCCTCCCGGCACCCTTGCTTATCAGCCCCAGCATTTT	CASSPPGTLAYQPQHF
TRBV12-3/TRBV12-4	.	TRBJ1-3	many	TGTGCCAGCAGTTTCGGTGGAAACACCATATATTTT	CASSFGGNTIYF
TRBV19	.	TRBJ1-1	.	TGTGCCAGTAGTATAAGTTATGAAGCTTTCTTT	CASSISYEAFF